The 19 T cell receptor beta chains reported below all come from one sample, sequenced in a study of T cells in Graves' hyperthyroidism and ophthalmopathy. Amplification yielded TCR beta CDR3 regions, with RNA transcripts as the source. The HTBI primer set drove a first-round RT-PCR of the TCR CDR3. TCRdb recomputed calls from the multiplex PCR reads with MiXCR, one row per CDR3 protein. This sample has approximately 58,000 distinct CDR3 sequences, with around 48% found just once. The sequencing sample was made of blood. These receptor sequences come from a woman younger than 45 with Graves' ophthalmopathy.

A remark on this clonotype: At one end the junction does not follow the germline gene, possibly because of a read error. The V and J genes are TRBV2 and TRBJ2-2, with D possibly matching TRBD2 (5 bases). The CDR3 spans 13 residues. Germline loops: CDR1 SNHLY, CDR2 FYNNEI. The CDR3 DNA reads as TGTGCCAGCAGACAGTTTCACACCGGGGAGCTGTCTTTT. It codes for CASRQFHTGELSF.

In its sample, this clonotype was seen many times. DNA for the CDR3: TGCGCCAGCGGTGTGCGAGCCGGGGAGACCCAGTACTTC. Translation: CASGVRAGETQYF. The chain has TRBV5-1 and TRBJ2-5; D is unclear. This CDR3 contains 13 residues. V was cut by 7 bases and J by 5 bases, with 15 bases left in between. Germline CDR1 SGHRS, CDR2 YFSETQ.

The chain couples TRBV18 to TRBJ2-1; 12 positions match TRBD2. From germline, CDR1 is KGHSH and CDR2 LQKENI. With 3 bases clipped from V and 6 bases from J, the junction kept 3 bases outside the gene matches. The CDR3 is made up of 15 amino acids. CDR3 in amino acids: CASSPTGLAGNEQFF. The CDR3 DNA sequence: TGTGCCAGCTCACCGACGGGACTAGCGGGCAATGAGCAGTTCTTC.

This clonotype was observed a handful of times. The genes are TRBV24-1 and TRBJ1-2, with D possibly TRBD1 on 5 matching bases. Germline V gene data show CDR1 as KGHDR and CDR2 as SFDVKD. The CDR3 has 15 amino acids. V lost 1 base, J lost 2 bases, and 10 bases lay in between. The CDR3 DNA follows: TGTGCCACCAGTGATTTTAACGAGGGGAACTATGGCTACACCTTC. Residues: CATSDFNEGNYGYTF.

This rearrangement joins TRBV10-2 to TRBJ2-7; possibly TRBD2 for D (6 bases). Germline V gene sequence: CDR1 WSHSY, CDR2 SAAADI. The CDR3 is made up of 14 amino acids. V lost 3 bases and J lost 1, with 10 bases in between. For the CDR3, the DNA is TGCGCCAGCAGTGATGCTAGCGAATCCTACGAGCAGTACTTC. The encoded protein is CASSDASESYEQYF.

This clonotype turned up a few times. A much larger clone differs by one base, so this may be a read error. The CDR3 DNA is TGTGCCAGCAGACAGCAGGGGGAACCCTCCTACGAGCAGTACTTC. It translates to CASRQQGEPSYEQYF. The rearrangement uses TRBV6-5 and TRBJ2-7; 7 positions match TRBD1. Germline V lookup: CDR1 MNHEY, CDR2 SVGAGI. V lost 6 bases to trimming and J lost 0 bases; unmatched junction nucleotides: 8. The CDR3 contains 15 residues.

Many counts were recorded for this clonotype. The chain employs TRBV6-2 or TRBV6-3 and TRBJ2-3; perhaps TRBD2 as D (7 bases). Trimming cost V 8 bases and J 6 bases, with 21 bases left between them. The CDR3 has 15 amino acids. The germline V gene encodes CDR1 MNHEY and CDR2 SVGEGT. The CDR3 loop is CASWTPGGGRDTQYF. Written as DNA, the CDR3 is TGTGCCAGCTGGACCCCTGGCGGGGGCAGGGATACGCAGTATTTT.

Of note for this clonotype: Because the CDR3's place on the DNA is in doubt, the DNA is left out and the CDR3 is given as listed by TCRdb. V is TRBV15 and J is TRBJ2-2; TRBD1 is the table's D call, not checked against the DNA. Germline assignment: CDR1 LNHNV and CDR2 YYDKDF (reference sequence). The CDR3 is 21 residues long, counting both termini. The CDR3 region is CATSKSSDNQGETQYFGELFF.

This sequence joins TRBV20-1 and TRBJ2-1; possible D gene TRBD1, 6 bases. The CDR3 contains 15 residues. Germline CDR1 and CDR2: DFQATT and SNEGSKA (reference sequence). V lost 6 bases to trimming and J lost 5 bases, with 20 bases between them. The CDR3 loop is CSADPLFRGDNEQFF. CDR3 in DNA: TGCAGTGCGGACCCCTTGTTCAGGGGCGACAATGAGCAGTTCTTC.

Worth noting for this clonotype: Given the absence of the conserved phenylalanine or tryptophan at the CDR3 end, a read error is likely. The DNA is omitted, as the CDR3 cannot be located on it reliably, and the CDR3 follows TCRdb's listing. The V call is TRBV5-1, the J call TRBJ2-2; the DNA was not compared with TRBD2, the D call given in the table. Including both end residues, the CDR3 is 10 amino acids long. Germline V lookup: CDR1 SGHRS, CDR2 YFSETQ. The CDR3 spells CASSLGGTSS.

The chain links TRBV15 to TRBJ2-2; D is perhaps TRBD1 (6 bases). V lost 3 bases and J lost 7, with 18 bases in between. The CDR3 has 16 amino acids. CDR1 LNHNV and CDR2 YYDKDF come from the germline V gene (reference sequence). CDR3 sequence (DNA): TGTGCCACCAGCAGCCCCTGGGACATCCTAAACGGGGAGCTGTTTTTT. Its translation: CATSSPWDILNGELFF.

This clonotype turned up a few times. The chain combines TRBV18 with TRBJ2-2, with D possibly TRBD1 on 6 matching bases. Germline lookup yields CDR1 KGHSH and CDR2 LQKENI. Trimming left V 6 bases short and J 5 bases short, with 16 bases between. The CDR3 has 15 residues. The CDR3 DNA reads as TGTGCCAGCTCTCTAGACAGGAGTACAACCGGGGAGCTGTTTTTT. This codes for CASSLDRSTTGELFF.

This clonotype was seen ten or more times. The DNA for the CDR3 is TGTGCCAGCAGCAGCCAGGGGGCGCGGGAGACCCAGTACTTC. Translating gives CASSSQGARETQYF. The chain carries TRBV7-6 and TRBJ2-5, with 8 positions matching TRBD1. The CDR3 totals 14 residues. CDR1 and CDR2 (germline): SGHVS, FNYEAQ. The ends lost 5 bases at V and 5 bases at J; junction bases unmatched: 7.

The sample holds many counts of this clonotype. This sequence joins TRBV20-1 and TRBJ2-3; TRBD2 matches at 12 bases. V shed 0 bases, J shed 5 bases, and the junction held 12 bases outside the gene matches. The CDR3 loop spans 18 amino acids. The germline V gene has CDR1 DFQATT and CDR2 SNEGSKA (reference sequence). The CDR3 bases are TGCAGTGCTAGAGACCTACCCCAGACTAGCGGGAGTTTAGATACGCAGTATTTT. Translated, it gives CSARDLPQTSGSLDTQYF.

Remarks on this clonotype: As the CDR3 is not closed by the conserved phenylalanine or tryptophan, this likely results from a read error. This chain uses TRBV3-1 with TRBJ1-1, with no clear D. CDR3 size: 14 residues. V was trimmed by 6 bases and J by 6 bases, leaving 17 bases between them. Per the germline V gene, CDR1 is LGHDT and CDR2 is YNNKEL (reference sequence). CDR3 amino acids: CASRYSMGSAEAFC. CDR3 DNA sequence: TGTGCCAGCAGGTATTCTATGGGGTCGGCTGAAGCTTTCTGT.

The chain couples TRBV7-9 to TRBJ2-7; 8 bases are a match to TRBD1. Germline CDR1 SEHNR, CDR2 FQNEAQ (reference sequence). The junction had 7 bases not matched to a gene; V was cut back by 6 bases and J by 6 bases. The CDR3 totals 13 residues. The CDR3 protein is CASRPKTGVEQYF. The CDR3 DNA reads TGTGCCAGCAGACCAAAGACAGGGGTCGAGCAGTACTTC.

The chain uses TRBV7-9 and TRBJ2-6, with no clear D. Germline-derived CDR1 and CDR2 are SEHNR and FQNEAQ (reference sequence). V gave up 9 bases and J gave up 9 bases, with 15 bases separating them. This CDR3 comprises 13 residues. In DNA form, the CDR3 reads TGTGCCAGTACGACAACAATGGTCAACGTCCTGACTTTC. It yields the protein CASTTTMVNVLTF.

V usage is TRBV5-1 and J usage is TRBJ1-4; possibly TRBD1 for D (6 bases). V lost 0 bases and J lost 5, with 8 bases in between. The CDR3 is 14 amino acids. Germline V gene sequence: CDR1 SGHRS, CDR2 YFSETQ. The CDR3, as DNA: TGCGCCAGCAGCTTGGACAGGGCGAATGAAAAACTGTTTTTT. Protein: CASSLDRANEKLFF.

The chain is built from TRBV6-5 and TRBJ2-1; 8 bases are shared with TRBD2. Trimming at V came to 7 bases and at J to 6 bases, leaving 8 bases not matched to a gene. The germline gives CDR1 MNHEY, CDR2 SVGAGI. CDR3 length: 14 residues. The CDR3 is CASTPVGTSNEQFF. CDR3 sequence (DNA): TGTGCCAGCACCCCCGTCGGGACTAGCAATGAGCAGTTCTTC.